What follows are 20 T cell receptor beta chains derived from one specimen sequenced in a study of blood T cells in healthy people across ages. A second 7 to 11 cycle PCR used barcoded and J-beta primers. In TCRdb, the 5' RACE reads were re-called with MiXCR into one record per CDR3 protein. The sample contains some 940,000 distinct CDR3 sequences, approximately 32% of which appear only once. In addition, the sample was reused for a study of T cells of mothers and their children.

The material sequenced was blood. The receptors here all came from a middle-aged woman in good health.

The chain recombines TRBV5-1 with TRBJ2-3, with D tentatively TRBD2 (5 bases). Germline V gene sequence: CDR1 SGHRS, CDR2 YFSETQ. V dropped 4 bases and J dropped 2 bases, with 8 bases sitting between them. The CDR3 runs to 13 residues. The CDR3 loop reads CASSETITDTQYF. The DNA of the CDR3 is TGCGCCAGCAGCGAGACTATCACAGATACGCAGTATTTT. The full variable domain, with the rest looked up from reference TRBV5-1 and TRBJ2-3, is KAGVTQTPRYLIKTRGQQVTLSCSPISGHRSVSWYQQTPGQGLQFLFEYFSETQRNKGNFPGRFSGRQFSNSRSEMNVSTLELGDSALYLCASSETITDTQYFGPGTRLTVL.

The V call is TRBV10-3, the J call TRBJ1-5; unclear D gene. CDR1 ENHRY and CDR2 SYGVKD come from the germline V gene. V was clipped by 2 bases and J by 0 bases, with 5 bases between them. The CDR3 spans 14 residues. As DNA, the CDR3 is TGTGCCATCAGTGAGGGAGTTAGCAATCAGCCCCAGCATTTT. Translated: CAISEGVSNQPQHF.

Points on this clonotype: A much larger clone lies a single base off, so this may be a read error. This CDR3 is CASSSGGPQETQFF. CDR3 sequence (DNA): TGCGCCAGCAGCTCTGGGGGCCCACAAGAGACCCAGTTCTTC. This chain joins TRBV5-1 and TRBJ2-5, with D perhaps matching TRBD1 (6 bases). The assigned J gene may be wrong: the sequence end matches TRBJ2-1 better. The germline V gene has CDR1 SGHRS and CDR2 YFSETQ. The CDR3 is 14 residues long.

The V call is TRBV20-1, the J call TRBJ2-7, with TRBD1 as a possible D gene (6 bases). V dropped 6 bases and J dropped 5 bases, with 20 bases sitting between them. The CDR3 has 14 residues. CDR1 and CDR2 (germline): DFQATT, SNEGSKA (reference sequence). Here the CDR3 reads CSAQETGMDDEQYF. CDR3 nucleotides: TGCAGTGCGCAAGAAACAGGGATGGATGACGAGCAGTACTTC.

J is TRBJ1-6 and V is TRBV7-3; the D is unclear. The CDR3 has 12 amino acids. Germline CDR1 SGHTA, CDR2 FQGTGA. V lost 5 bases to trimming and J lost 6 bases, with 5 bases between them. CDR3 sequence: CASSQPNSPLHF. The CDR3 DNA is TGTGCCAGCAGCCAGCCTAATTCACCCCTCCACTTT.

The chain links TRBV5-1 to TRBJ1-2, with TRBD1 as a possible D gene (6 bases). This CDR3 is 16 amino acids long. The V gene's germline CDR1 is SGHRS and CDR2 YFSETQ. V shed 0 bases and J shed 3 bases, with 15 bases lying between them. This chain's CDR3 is CASSLEGGRGHYGYTF. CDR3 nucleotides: TGCGCCAGCAGCTTGGAGGGGGGTCGCGGCCACTATGGCTACACCTTC.

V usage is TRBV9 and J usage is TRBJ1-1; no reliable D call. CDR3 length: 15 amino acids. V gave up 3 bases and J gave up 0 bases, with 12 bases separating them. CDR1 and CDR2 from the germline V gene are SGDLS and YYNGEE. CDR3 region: CASSGETAMNTEAFF. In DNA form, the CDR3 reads TGTGCCAGCAGCGGGGAGACGGCAATGAACACTGAAGCTTTCTTT.

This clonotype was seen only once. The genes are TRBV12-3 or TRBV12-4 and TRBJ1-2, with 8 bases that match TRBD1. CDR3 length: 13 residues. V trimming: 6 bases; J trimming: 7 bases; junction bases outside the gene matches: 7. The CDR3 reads CASSLRQGSGYTF. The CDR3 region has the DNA TGTGCCAGCAGCCTTAGACAGGGGTCTGGCTACACCTTC.

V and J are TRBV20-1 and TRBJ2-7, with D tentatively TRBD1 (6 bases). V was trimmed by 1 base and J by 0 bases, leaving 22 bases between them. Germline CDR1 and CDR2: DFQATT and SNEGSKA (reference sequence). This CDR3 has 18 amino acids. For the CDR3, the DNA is TGCAGTGCTAGAGGTGTAAGAGGACAGCCCTATAGCTCCTACGAGCAGTACTTC. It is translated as CSARGVRGQPYSSYEQYF.

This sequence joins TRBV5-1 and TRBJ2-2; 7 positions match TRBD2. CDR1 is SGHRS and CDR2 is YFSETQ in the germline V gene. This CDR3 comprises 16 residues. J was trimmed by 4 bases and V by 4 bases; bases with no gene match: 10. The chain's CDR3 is CASSLGGGLTTGELFF. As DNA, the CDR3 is TGCGCCAGCAGCCTTGGCGGGGGACTAACCACCGGGGAGCTGTTTTTT.

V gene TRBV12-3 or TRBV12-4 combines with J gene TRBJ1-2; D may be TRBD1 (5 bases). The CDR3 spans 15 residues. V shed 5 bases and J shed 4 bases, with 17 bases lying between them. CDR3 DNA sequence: TGTGCCAGCAGTCTGGGACCCGACGGCCCCTATGGCTACACCTTC. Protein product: CASSLGPDGPYGYTF.

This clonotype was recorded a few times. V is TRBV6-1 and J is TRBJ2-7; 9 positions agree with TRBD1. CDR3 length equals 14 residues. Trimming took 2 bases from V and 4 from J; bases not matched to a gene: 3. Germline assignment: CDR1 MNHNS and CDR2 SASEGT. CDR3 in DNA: TGTGCCAGCAGTGAAATGGGACAGGGTTACGAGCAGTACTTC. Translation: CASSEMGQGYEQYF.

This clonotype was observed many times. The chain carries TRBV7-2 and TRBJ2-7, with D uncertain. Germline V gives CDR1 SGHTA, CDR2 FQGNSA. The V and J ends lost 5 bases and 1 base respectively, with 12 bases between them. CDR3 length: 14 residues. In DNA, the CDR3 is TGTGCCAGCAGCCCCCCCAGGTCATCCTACGAGCAGTACTTC. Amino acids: CASSPPRSSYEQYF.

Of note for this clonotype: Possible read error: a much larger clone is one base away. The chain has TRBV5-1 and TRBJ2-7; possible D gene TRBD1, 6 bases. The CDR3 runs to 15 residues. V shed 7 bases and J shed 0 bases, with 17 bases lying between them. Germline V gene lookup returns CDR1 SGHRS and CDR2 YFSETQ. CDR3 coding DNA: TGCGCCAGCTGGACGGGACACCCGAGCTCCTACGAGCAGTACTTC. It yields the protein CASWTGHPSSYEQYF. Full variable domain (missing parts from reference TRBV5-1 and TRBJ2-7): KAGVTQTPRYLIKTRGQQVTLSCSPISGHRSVSWYQQTPGQGLQFLFEYFSETQRNKGNFPGRFSGRQFSNSRSEMNVSTLELGDSALYLCASWTGHPSSYEQYFGPGTRLTVT.

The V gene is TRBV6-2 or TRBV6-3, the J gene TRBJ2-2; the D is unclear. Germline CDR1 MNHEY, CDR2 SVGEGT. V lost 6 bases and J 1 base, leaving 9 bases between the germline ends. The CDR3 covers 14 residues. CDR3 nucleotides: TGTGCCAGCAGGTATGGGGAGAACACCGGGGAGCTGTTTTTT. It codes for CASRYGENTGELFF.

The CDR3 protein is CSVTRLGTGNEKLFF. CDR3 coding DNA: TGCAGTGTCACCCGGTTAGGGACAGGGAATGAAAAACTGTTTTTT. The gene calls are TRBV20-1 and TRBJ1-4; 9 nucleotides line up with TRBD1. Germline CDR1 reads DFQATT; CDR2 reads SNEGSKA (reference sequence). After removal of 7 bases from V and 5 bases from J, the junction contained 11 bases not matched to a gene. The CDR3 is 15 residues long.

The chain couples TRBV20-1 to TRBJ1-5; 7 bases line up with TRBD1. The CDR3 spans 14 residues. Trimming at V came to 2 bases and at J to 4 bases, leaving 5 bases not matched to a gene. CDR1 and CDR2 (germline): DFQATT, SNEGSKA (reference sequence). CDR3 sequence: CSARSGTANQPQHF. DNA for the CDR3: TGCAGTGCTAGATCCGGGACAGCGAATCAGCCCCAGCATTTT.

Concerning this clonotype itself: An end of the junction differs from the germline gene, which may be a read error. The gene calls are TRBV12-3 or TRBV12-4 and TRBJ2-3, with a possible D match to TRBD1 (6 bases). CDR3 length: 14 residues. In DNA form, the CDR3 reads TGTGCCAGCAGTTTGTTTGGGGGCACAGATATGCAGTATTTT. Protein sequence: CASSLFGGTDMQYF.

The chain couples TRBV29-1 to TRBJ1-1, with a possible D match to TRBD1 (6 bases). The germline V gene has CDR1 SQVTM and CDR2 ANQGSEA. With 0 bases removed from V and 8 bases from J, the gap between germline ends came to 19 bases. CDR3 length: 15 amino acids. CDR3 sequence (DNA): TGCAGCGTTGAAGATACGGGGGGGCGCAGGTCCGAAGCTTTCTTT. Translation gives CSVEDTGGRRSEAFF.

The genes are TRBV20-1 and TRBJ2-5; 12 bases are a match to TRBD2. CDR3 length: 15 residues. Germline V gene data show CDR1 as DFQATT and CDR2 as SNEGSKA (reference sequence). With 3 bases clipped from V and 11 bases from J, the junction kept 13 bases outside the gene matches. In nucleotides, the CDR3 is TGCAGTGCTAGTTCTAGCGGGGGGGCGTACAATGAGCAGTACTTC. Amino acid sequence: CSASSSGGAYNEQYF.